Listed here are 28 T cell receptor beta chains from one sample, sequenced in a study of shared clonotypes between healthy human individuals. The assay was immunoSEQ multiplex PCR, and TCRdb's table has in-frame clones only and misses some. Of roughly 2.2 million clones detected, 80% to 95% appear once; the ten largest clones hold 0.39%. Sequencing used naive CD4+ T cells from PBMCs. Subset reported: CD45RA+ positively selected. The receptor set was obtained from a man between 18 and 29 years old in good health. Some clones in this sample may be carry-over from other donors' samples.

As for this clone: Different DNA sequences within this sample yield the same CDR3. The genes are TRBV25-1 and TRBJ2-5; D gene ambiguous. There are 12 residues in the CDR3. V shed 4 bases and J shed 4 bases, with 7 bases lying between them. Germline CDR1 MGHDK, CDR2 SYGVNS. CDR3 in amino acids: CASSGRRETQYF. DNA for the CDR3: TGTGCCAGCAGTGGGCGGAGAGAGACCCAGTACTTC. The full variable domain, in which reference TRBV25-1 and TRBJ2-5 provide the parts outside the CDR3, is EADIYQTPRYLVIGTGKKITLECSQTMGHDKMYWYQQDPGMELHLIHYSYGVNSTEKGDLSSESTVSRIRTEHFPLTLESARPSHTSQYLCASSGRRETQYFGPGTRLLVL.

The gene calls are TRBV6-1 and TRBJ2-7; TRBD2 matches 13 bases. The CDR3 has 15 residues. Germline assignment: CDR1 MNHNS and CDR2 SASEGT. The ends lost 7 bases at V and 6 bases at J; junction bases unmatched: 9. In DNA, the CDR3 is TGTGCCAGCACCCGCGGGACTAGCGGGAATGGCGAGCAGTACTTC. This codes for CASTRGTSGNGEQYF.

V is TRBV5-8 and J is TRBJ2-1; D possibly corresponds to TRBD2 (6 bases). The V and J ends lost 2 bases and 4 bases respectively, with 13 bases between them. The CDR3 is 15 residues long. The germline V gene has CDR1 SGHTS and CDR2 YDEGEE. In DNA, the CDR3 is TGTGCCAGCAGCTTCGACTATGGGGGGTACAATGAGCAGTTCTTC. Protein: CASSFDYGGYNEQFF.

The chain has TRBV7-8 and TRBJ2-5, with D tentatively TRBD1 (5 bases). Germline CDR1 reads SGHVS; CDR2 reads FQNEAQ. CDR3 size: 14 residues. Trimming left V 4 bases short and J 1 base short, with 10 bases between. The CDR3 region is CASSSLGRQETQYF. CDR3 in DNA: TGTGCCAGCAGCTCCCTGGGGCGCCAAGAGACCCAGTACTTC.

On this clone: At the DNA level, this CDR3 is encoded by other sequences in the same sample as well. V and J are TRBV13 and TRBJ2-7, with TRBD2 matching 8 bases. Germline lookup yields CDR1 PRHDT and CDR2 FYEKMQ (reference sequence). After removal of 1 base from V and 4 bases from J, the junction contained 3 bases not matched to a gene. CDR3 length: 14 residues. The CDR3 reads CASSLAGGPYEQYF. The CDR3 nucleotides are TGTGCCAGCAGCTTAGCGGGAGGGCCATACGAGCAGTACTTC.

This chain links TRBV6-6 with TRBJ2-7; 11 bases line up with TRBD2. V shed 6 bases, J shed 4 bases, and the junction held 5 bases outside the gene matches. The germline CDR1 and CDR2 sequences are MNHNY and SVGAGI (reference sequence). There are 14 residues in the CDR3. CDR3 nucleotides: TGTGCCAGCAGCGGGACTAGCGGTATTTACGAGCAGTACTTC. It yields the protein CASSGTSGIYEQYF.

The V gene is TRBV10-3, the J gene TRBJ1-1; 11 positions match TRBD1. V lost 5 bases, J lost 0 bases, and 2 bases stayed unmatched. CDR1 and CDR2 (germline): ENHRY, SYGVKD. The CDR3 has 15 residues. The chain's CDR3 is CAISTGQGVNTEAFF. As DNA, the CDR3 is TGTGCCATCAGTACGGGACAGGGGGTGAACACTGAAGCTTTCTTT.

The chain employs TRBV11-2 and TRBJ2-1; perhaps TRBD2 as D (6 bases). Germline V CDR1 and CDR2: SGHAT, FQNNGV. The ends were cut back, 3 bases at V and 0 bases at J, with 12 bases in the middle. The CDR3 totals 16 residues. CDR3 DNA: TGTGCCAGCAGCTTCTCGGCGGGAAGCTCCTACAATGAGCAGTTCTTC. This encodes CASSFSAGSSYNEQFF.

This chain links TRBV5-1 with TRBJ2-3; the match to TRBD2 covers 7 bases. V dropped 0 bases and J dropped 0; count of bases not matched to a gene: 4. The V gene's germline CDR1 is SGHRS and CDR2 YFSETQ. CDR3 length: 16 residues. As DNA, the CDR3 is TGCGCCAGCAGCTTGGGGGACTACCCTAGCACAGATACGCAGTATTTT. This gives the protein CASSLGDYPSTDTQYF.

The V gene is TRBV28, the J gene TRBJ2-2; 7 bases map to TRBD2. Germline V gene sequence: CDR1 MDHEN, CDR2 SYDVKM. With 5 bases clipped from V and 6 bases from J, the junction kept 6 bases outside the gene matches. There are 14 residues in the CDR3. Written as DNA, the CDR3 is TGTGCCAGCAGTGGGGGAGGGCCCCCCGGGGAGCTGTTTTTT. This translates into CASSGGGPPGELFF. Drawing the rest from reference TRBV28 and TRBJ2-2, the complete variable domain is DVKVTQSSRYLVKRTGEKVFLECVQDMDHENMFWYRQDPGLGLRLIYFSYDVKMKEKGDIPEGYSVSREKKERFSLILESASTNQTSMYLCASSGGGPPGELFFGEGSRLTVL.

The CDR3, as DNA: TGTGCCAGCAGCCCAGGGGTCGCAACCTACAATGAGCAGTTCTTC. Translated: CASSPGVATYNEQFF. The chain couples TRBV14 to TRBJ2-1; the D gene is possibly TRBD1 (6 bases). Deletions cut 4 bases from V and 2 bases from J, with 12 bases between. CDR3 length: 15 amino acids. CDR1 and CDR2 from the germline V gene are SGHDN and FVKESK.

This clone has only a few counts. The chain employs TRBV2 and TRBJ1-1; D may be TRBD1 (6 bases). Germline V gene lookup returns CDR1 SNHLY and CDR2 FYNNEI. The germline V and J ends were trimmed by 2 bases and 11 bases, with 12 bases remaining between them. The CDR3 spans 12 residues. CDR3 sequence reads: CASSESWTDAFF. In nucleotides, the CDR3 is TGTGCCAGCAGTGAAAGTTGGACAGACGCTTTCTTT.

This chain links TRBV5-1 with TRBJ2-5, with TRBD1 matching over 9 bases. V lost 1 base to trimming and J lost 1 base; unmatched junction nucleotides: 17. The CDR3 is 20 amino acids. The germline V gene encodes CDR1 SGHRS and CDR2 YFSETQ. In DNA form, the CDR3 reads TGCGCCAGCAGCTTGACTATGGCACGGCGAATGACAGGGGGCCAAGAGACCCAGTACTTC. Translated: CASSLTMARRMTGGQETQYF. Based on the CDR3 plus reference TRBV5-1 and TRBJ2-5, the full variable domain is KAGVTQTPRYLIKTRGQQVTLSCSPISGHRSVSWYQQTPGQGLQFLFEYFSETQRNKGNFPGRFSGRQFSNSRSEMNVSTLELGDSALYLCASSLTMARRMTGGQETQYFGPGTRLLVL.

This chain joins TRBV5-1 and TRBJ2-5, with a tentative D call TRBD1 (7 bases). Germline assignment: CDR1 SGHRS and CDR2 YFSETQ. CDR3 length: 13 residues. V was clipped by 5 bases and J by 5 bases, with 13 bases between them. CDR3 loop: CASRQGTSETQYF. In DNA form, the CDR3 reads TGCGCCAGCAGACAGGGGACTTCGGAGACCCAGTACTTC.

This clone was observed once. V gene TRBV5-4 combines with J gene TRBJ1-5, with D possibly being TRBD1 (6 bases). This CDR3 region has 13 residues. The germline CDR1 and CDR2 sequences are SGHNT and YYREEE (reference sequence). V shed 4 bases and J shed 3 bases, with 8 bases lying between them. The CDR3 DNA is TGTGCCAGCAGCAGGGACATCAATCAGCCCCAGCATTTT. Translating it yields CASSRDINQPQHF. Together with reference TRBV5-4 and TRBJ1-5, the CDR3 gives the full variable domain: ETGVTQSPTHLIKTRGQQVTLRCSSQSGHNTVSWYQQALGQGPQFIFQYYREEENGRGNFPPRFSGLQFPNYSSELNVNALELDDSALYLCASSRDINQPQHFGDGTRLSIL.

The rearrangement joins TRBV2 to TRBJ2-7; D is unclear. Trimming cost V 6 bases and J 2 bases, with 8 bases left between them. The CDR3 covers 12 residues. Germline CDR1 and CDR2: SNHLY and FYNNEI. CDR3 residues: CASSRTPYEQYF. For the CDR3, the DNA is TGTGCCAGCAGCAGGACCCCCTACGAGCAGTACTTC.

This clone was seen just once. This chain uses TRBV6-5 with TRBJ1-2; D is unclear. Germline V lookup: CDR1 MNHEY, CDR2 SVGAGI. V shed 5 bases and J shed 3 bases, with 13 bases lying between them. The CDR3 is made up of 14 amino acids. The CDR3 DNA reads as TGTGCCAGCAGTCGAAGCCCGGTGGACTATGGCTACACCTTC. Translation: CASSRSPVDYGYTF.

The rearrangement links TRBV5-1 to TRBJ2-7; 7 bases are shared with TRBD1. This CDR3 region has 15 residues. The germline V gene has CDR1 SGHRS and CDR2 YFSETQ. V dropped 0 bases and J dropped 4; count of bases not matched to a gene: 7. Here the CDR3 DNA reads TGCGCCAGCAGCTTGGGCCAGGGGGTAAGGTACGAGCAGTACTTC. Amino acids: CASSLGQGVRYEQYF.

This clone is a singleton in its sample. J is TRBJ1-1 and V is TRBV7-9; D is perhaps TRBD1 (5 bases). V gave up 3 bases and J gave up 0 bases, with 11 bases separating them. Per germline, CDR1 SEHNR and CDR2 FQNEAQ (reference sequence). CDR3 length: 15 residues. The CDR3 nucleotides are TGTGCCAGCAGCTTTCCGACAGTTATGAACACTGAAGCTTTCTTT. This translates into CASSFPTVMNTEAFF.

Regarding this clone: The sample contains more than one DNA sequence encoding this CDR3. This chain uses TRBV2 with TRBJ2-7; 8 nucleotides match TRBD1. Germline V CDR1 and CDR2: SNHLY, FYNNEI. After removal of 3 bases from V and 2 bases from J, the junction contained 3 bases not matched to a gene. This CDR3 has 14 residues. The CDR3 DNA follows: TGTGCCAGCAGTGAGCAGGGGGCAACCTACGAGCAGTACTTC. Translation: CASSEQGATYEQYF.

This rearrangement joins TRBV28 to TRBJ2-4; D may correspond to TRBD1 or TRBD2 (5 bases each). This CDR3 is 12 amino acids long. V lost 2 bases, J lost 6 bases, and 5 bases lay in between. Per the germline V gene, CDR1 is MDHEN and CDR2 is SYDVKM. The CDR3 DNA reads TGTGCCAGCAGTTTAGGGGGAAACATTCAGTACTTC. Its translation: CASSLGGNIQYF.

This chain links TRBV5-1 with TRBJ2-1, with 15 bases identical to TRBD2. V lost 3 bases, J lost 8 bases, and 6 bases stayed unmatched. The CDR3 contains 16 residues. Germline CDR1 is SGHRS and CDR2 is YFSETQ. In nucleotides, the CDR3 is TGCGCCAGCAGCTACTGGACTAGCGGGAGGGACCATGAGCAGTTCTTC. Translated, it gives CASSYWTSGRDHEQFF.

A note on this clone: The sample carries other DNA sequences with the same CDR3. The V and J genes are TRBV7-2 and TRBJ2-7; 14 nucleotides line up with TRBD2. The germline V gene encodes CDR1 SGHTA and CDR2 FQGNSA. Unmatched junction bases numbered 2, after V lost 3 bases and J lost 4 bases. The CDR3 spans 15 residues. The CDR3 region is CASSLGLAGAYEQYF. CDR3 DNA: TGTGCCAGCAGCTTGGGACTAGCGGGAGCGTACGAGCAGTACTTC.

On this clone itself: The sample contains more than one DNA sequence encoding this CDR3. The chain uses TRBV6-1 and TRBJ2-7; D uncertain. Per the germline V gene, CDR1 is MNHNS and CDR2 is SASEGT. Trimming left V 6 bases short and J 1 base short, with 10 bases between. The CDR3 is 13 residues long. The CDR3 nucleotides are TGTGCCAGCAGAGCCGGTCCATCCTACGAGCAGTACTTC. Protein product: CASRAGPSYEQYF.

The sample holds one count of this clone. This chain uses TRBV21-1 with TRBJ2-1; the D call in the table, TRBD1, was not verified against the DNA. TRBV21-1 is assigned pseudogene status. The CDR3 is made up of 14 amino acids. CDR3 sequence reads: CASRDRGPRNEQFF. DNA for the CDR3: TGTGCCAGCCGGGACAGGGGGCCGCGGAATGAGCAGTTCTTC.

V is TRBV2 and J is TRBJ2-3; a weak D match, TRBD1 (6 bases). Germline V gene sequence: CDR1 SNHLY, CDR2 FYNNEI. This CDR3 is built from 15 residues. V was pared by 5 bases and J by 2 bases, with 14 bases between. The CDR3 coding sequence is TGTGCCAGCAGTCAACAGGGACGGGTCACAGATACGCAGTATTTT. Protein sequence: CASSQQGRVTDTQYF.

The chain joins TRBV6-5 to TRBJ1-3; D gene unclear. The CDR3 extends over 15 amino acids. Germline V CDR1 and CDR2: MNHEY, SVGAGI. V lost 2 bases, J lost 1 base, and 9 bases lay in between. The DNA of the CDR3 is TGTGCCAGCAGTTACGACTGGGCTTCTGGAAACACCATATATTTT. It is translated as CASSYDWASGNTIYF.

The V gene is TRBV6-1, the J gene TRBJ1-5; 7 nucleotides align to TRBD1. V was pared by 4 bases and J by 6 bases, with 3 bases of the junction left unmatched. The CDR3 length is 13 residues. Per the germline V gene, CDR1 is MNHNS and CDR2 is SASEGT. CDR3 DNA: TGTGCCAGCAGTGGGACAGGCCTTCAGCCCCAGCATTTT. Protein: CASSGTGLQPQHF.